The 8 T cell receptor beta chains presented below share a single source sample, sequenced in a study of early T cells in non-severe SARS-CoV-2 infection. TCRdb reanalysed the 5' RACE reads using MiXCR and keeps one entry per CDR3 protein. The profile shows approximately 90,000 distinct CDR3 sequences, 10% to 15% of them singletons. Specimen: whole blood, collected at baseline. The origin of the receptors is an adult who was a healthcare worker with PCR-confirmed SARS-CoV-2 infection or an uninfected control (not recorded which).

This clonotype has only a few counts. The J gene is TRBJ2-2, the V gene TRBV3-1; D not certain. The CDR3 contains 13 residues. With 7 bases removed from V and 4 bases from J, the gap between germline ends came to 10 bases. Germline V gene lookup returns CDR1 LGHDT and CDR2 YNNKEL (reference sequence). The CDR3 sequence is CASNIGGTGELFF. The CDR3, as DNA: TGTGCCAGCAACATCGGTGGCACCGGGGAGCTGTTTTTT.

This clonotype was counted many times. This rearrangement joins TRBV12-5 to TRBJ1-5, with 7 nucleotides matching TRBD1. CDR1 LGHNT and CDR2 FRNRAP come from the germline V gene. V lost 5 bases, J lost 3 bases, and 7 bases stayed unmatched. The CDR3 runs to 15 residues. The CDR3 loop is CASGLGDSPNQPQHF. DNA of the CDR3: TGTGCTAGTGGTCTGGGGGACAGCCCCAATCAGCCCCAGCATTTT.

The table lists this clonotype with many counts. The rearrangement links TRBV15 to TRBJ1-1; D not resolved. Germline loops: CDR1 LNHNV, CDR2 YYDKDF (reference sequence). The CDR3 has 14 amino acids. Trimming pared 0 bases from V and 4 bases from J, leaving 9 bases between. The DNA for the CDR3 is TGTGCCACCAGCAGAGAGGCCCGCGGCACTGAAGCTTTCTTT. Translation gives CATSREARGTEAFF.

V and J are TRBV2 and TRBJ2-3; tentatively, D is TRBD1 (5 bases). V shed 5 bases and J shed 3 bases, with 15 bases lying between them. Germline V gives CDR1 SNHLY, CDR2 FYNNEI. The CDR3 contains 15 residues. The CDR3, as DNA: TGTGCCAGCAGTTCCCGTTCCAGGACAACAGATACGCAGTATTTT. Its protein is CASSSRSRTTDTQYF.

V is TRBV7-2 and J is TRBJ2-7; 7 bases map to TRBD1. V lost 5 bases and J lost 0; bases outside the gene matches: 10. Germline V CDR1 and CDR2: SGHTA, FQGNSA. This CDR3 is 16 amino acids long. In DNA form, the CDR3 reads TGTGCCAGCAGCCCCCGACAGGGTTTTAACTCCTACGAGCAGTACTTC. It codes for CASSPRQGFNSYEQYF.

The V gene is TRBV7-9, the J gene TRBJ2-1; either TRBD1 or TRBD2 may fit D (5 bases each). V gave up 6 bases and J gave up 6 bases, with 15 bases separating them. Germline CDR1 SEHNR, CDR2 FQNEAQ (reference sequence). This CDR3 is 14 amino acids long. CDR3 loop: CASSTGTYTNEQFF. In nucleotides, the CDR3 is TGTGCCAGCAGTACCGGGACCTATACCAATGAGCAGTTCTTC. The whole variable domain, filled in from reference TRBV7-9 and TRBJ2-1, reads DTGVSQNPRHKITKRGQNVTFRCDPISEHNRLYWYRQTLGQGPEFLTYFQNEAQLEKSRLLSDRFSAERPKGSFSTLEIQRTEQGDSAMYLCASSTGTYTNEQFFGPGTRLTVL.

CDR3 DNA sequence: TGCGCCAGCAGCTTGGCGTCAGGGTCGTACGAGCAGTACTTC. This encodes CASSLASGSYEQYF. The chain recombines TRBV5-1 with TRBJ2-7; D may be TRBD1 (5 bases). V gave up 0 bases and J gave up 4 bases, with 11 bases separating them. This CDR3 spans 14 amino acids. CDR1 is SGHRS, CDR2 YFSETQ, per germline.

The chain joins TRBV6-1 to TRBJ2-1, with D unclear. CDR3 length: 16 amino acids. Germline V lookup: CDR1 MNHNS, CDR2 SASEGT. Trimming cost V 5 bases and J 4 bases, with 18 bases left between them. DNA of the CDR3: TGTGCCAGCAGTTCCGCAGTCGCATGGGCATACAATGAGCAGTTCTTC. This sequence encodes CASSSAVAWAYNEQFF.